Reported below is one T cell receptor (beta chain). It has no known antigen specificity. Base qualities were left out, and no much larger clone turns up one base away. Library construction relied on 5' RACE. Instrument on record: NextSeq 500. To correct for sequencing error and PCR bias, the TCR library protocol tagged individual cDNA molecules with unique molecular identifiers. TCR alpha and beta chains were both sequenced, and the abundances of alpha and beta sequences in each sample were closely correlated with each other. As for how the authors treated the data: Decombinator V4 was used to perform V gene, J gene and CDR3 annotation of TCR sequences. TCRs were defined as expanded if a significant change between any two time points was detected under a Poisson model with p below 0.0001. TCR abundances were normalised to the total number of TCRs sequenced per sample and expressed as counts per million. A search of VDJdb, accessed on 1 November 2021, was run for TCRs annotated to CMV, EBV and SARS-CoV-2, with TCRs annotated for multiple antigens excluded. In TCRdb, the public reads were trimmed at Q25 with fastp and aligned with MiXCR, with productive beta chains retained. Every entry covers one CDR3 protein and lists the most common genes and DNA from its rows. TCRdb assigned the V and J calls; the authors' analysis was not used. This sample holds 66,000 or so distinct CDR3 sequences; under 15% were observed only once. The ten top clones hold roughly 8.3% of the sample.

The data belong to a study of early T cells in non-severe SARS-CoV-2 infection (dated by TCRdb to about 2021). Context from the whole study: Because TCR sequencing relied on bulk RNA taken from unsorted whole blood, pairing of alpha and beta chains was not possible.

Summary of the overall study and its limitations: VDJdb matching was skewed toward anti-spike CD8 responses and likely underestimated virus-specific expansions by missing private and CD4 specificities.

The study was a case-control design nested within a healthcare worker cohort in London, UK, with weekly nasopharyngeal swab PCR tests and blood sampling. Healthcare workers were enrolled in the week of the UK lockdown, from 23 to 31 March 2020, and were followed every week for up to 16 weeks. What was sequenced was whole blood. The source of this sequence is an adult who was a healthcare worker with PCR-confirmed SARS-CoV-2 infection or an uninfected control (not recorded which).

The CDR3 region has the sequence CSAGTSESIQYF. Here is the DNA: TGCAGCGCTGGGACTAGTGAAAGCATTCAGTACTTC. The sequence joins TRBV29-1 to TRBJ2-4, with 8 bases in between that match TRBD2. The germline V gene gives CDR1 as SQVTM and CDR2 as ANQGSEA. Trimming accounts for 7 bases at V and 9 bases at J, while the number of junction bases matched to no gene is 8. The CDR3 sequence holds 12 residues, the cysteine and phenylalanine included. Only the CDR3 DNA is retained, 36 bases long and in frame from the first base.